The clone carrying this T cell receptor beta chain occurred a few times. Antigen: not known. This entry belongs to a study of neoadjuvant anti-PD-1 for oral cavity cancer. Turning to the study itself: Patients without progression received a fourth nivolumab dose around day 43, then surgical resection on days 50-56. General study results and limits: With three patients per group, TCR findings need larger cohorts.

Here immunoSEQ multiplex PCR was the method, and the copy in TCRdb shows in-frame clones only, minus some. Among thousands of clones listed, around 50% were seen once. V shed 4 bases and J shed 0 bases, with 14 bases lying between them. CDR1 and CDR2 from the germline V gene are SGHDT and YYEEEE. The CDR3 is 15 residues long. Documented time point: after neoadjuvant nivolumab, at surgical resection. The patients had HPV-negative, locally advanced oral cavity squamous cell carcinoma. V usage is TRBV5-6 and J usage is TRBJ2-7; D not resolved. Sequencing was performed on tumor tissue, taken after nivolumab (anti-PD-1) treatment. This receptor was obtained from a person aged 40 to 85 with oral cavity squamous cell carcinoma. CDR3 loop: CASSPRLLSSYEQYF. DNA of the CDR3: TGTGCCAGCAGCCCCAGACTGTTGAGCTCCTACGAGCAGTACTTC.